These 19 T cell receptor beta chains were sequenced from one sample in a study of technical replicates of blood from a few donors. Assay: immunoSEQ multiplex PCR; the TCRdb copy retains only in-frame clones and omits some. The sample carries 70,000 to 95,000 clones, just under 95% recorded once. The sample consisted of T cells isolated from PBMCs. Receptor source: a human donor in good health.

The chain couples TRBV13 to TRBJ2-7, with D possibly TRBD1 on 5 matching bases. The germline gives CDR1 PRHDT, CDR2 FYEKMQ (reference sequence). Trimming left V 6 bases short and J 4 bases short, with 10 bases between. This CDR3 region has 12 residues. The CDR3 region is CASRAGPYEQYF. The CDR3 DNA sequence: TGTGCCAGCAGGGCAGGGCCATACGAGCAGTACTTC.

V usage is TRBV7-8 and J usage is TRBJ2-3, with D perhaps matching TRBD2 (5 bases). The V end lost 5 bases, the J end lost 4 bases, and 7 bases lay between the germline ends. The length of the CDR3 is 12 residues. The V gene's germline CDR1 is SGHVS and CDR2 FQNEAQ. The CDR3 coding sequence is TGTGCCAGCAGCCCCGGGGCAGATACGCAGTATTTT. As protein: CASSPGADTQYF.

A single count supports this clone. The chain recombines TRBV30 with TRBJ2-1; 8 nucleotides line up with TRBD1. CDR3 length: 16 residues. V was pared by 2 bases and J by 8 bases, with 14 bases of the junction left unmatched. Germline V gene data show CDR1 as GTSNPN and CDR2 as SVGIG (reference sequence). The CDR3 protein is CAWSSGTGPLYDEQFF. The CDR3 coding sequence is TGTGCCTGGAGTTCGGGGACAGGACCCCTGTACGATGAGCAGTTCTTC. Using reference TRBV30 and TRBJ2-1 for the parts outside the CDR3, the full variable domain is SQTIHQWPATLVQPVGSPLSLECTVEGTSNPNLYWYRQAAGRGLQLLFYSVGIGQISSEVPQNLSASRPQDRQFILSSKKLLLSDSGFYLCAWSSGTGPLYDEQFFGPGTRLTVL.

This chain joins TRBV28 and TRBJ1-1; the D gene is possibly TRBD1 (5 bases). Trimming shortened V by 5 bases and J by 9 bases, and 13 bases separated the two germline ends. The CDR3 consists of 12 residues. From germline, CDR1 is MDHEN and CDR2 SYDVKM. CDR3 sequence reads: CASSLLQEKAFF. Written as DNA, the CDR3 is TGTGCCAGCAGTCTGTTACAGGAGAAAGCTTTCTTT.

In DNA form, the CDR3 reads TGTGCCAGCAGTTCCCGACAGGGGCCAGTTTCACCCCTCCACTTT. This gives the protein CASSSRQGPVSPLHF. The rearrangement joins TRBV6-6 to TRBJ1-6, with 8 nucleotides matching TRBD1. The CDR3 loop spans 15 amino acids. Germline V gives CDR1 MNHNY, CDR2 SVGAGI (reference sequence). The ends lost 4 bases at V and 9 bases at J; junction bases unmatched: 8.

This chain uses TRBV11-2 with TRBJ2-2, with a weak D call TRBD1 (5 bases). Trimming cost V 2 bases and J 6 bases, with 13 bases left between them. The CDR3 has 15 residues. The germline V gene encodes CDR1 SGHAT and CDR2 FQNNGV. The CDR3 here is CASSLYQGGAGELFF. As DNA, the CDR3 is TGTGCCAGCAGCTTATATCAGGGTGGGGCCGGGGAGCTGTTTTTT.

The chain employs TRBV10-3 and TRBJ2-3, with TRBD1 as a possible D gene (6 bases). The ends were cut back, 4 bases at V and 2 bases at J, with 13 bases in the middle. Germline CDR1 reads ENHRY; CDR2 reads SYGVKD. This CDR3 region has 15 residues. Here the CDR3 reads CAISAGQPDTDTQYF. DNA for the CDR3: TGTGCCATCAGTGCCGGACAGCCAGACACAGATACGCAGTATTTT.

This clone was counted once. The V and J genes are TRBV4-2 and TRBJ1-2; D is unresolved. The CDR3 is 17 amino acids. CDR1 and CDR2 (germline): LGHNA, YNFKEQ. The V end lost 3 bases, the J end lost 0 bases, and 17 bases lay between the germline ends. The CDR3 DNA sequence: TGTGCCAGCAGCCAGGCAGGTGGGCCGACTACTAACTATGGCTACACCTTC. Protein: CASSQAGGPTTNYGYTF.

The V call is TRBV21-1, the J call TRBJ2-6; TRBD2, the table's D call, lacks a check against the DNA. TRBV21-1 is a known pseudogene. This CDR3 is 13 amino acids long. The CDR3 is CASSPRGANVLTF. The CDR3 nucleotides read TGTGCCAGCAGCCCTCGGGGGGCCAACGTCCTGACTTTC.

The V call is TRBV5-1, the J call TRBJ2-1; TRBD2 aligns across 8 bases. The CDR3 runs 15 residues. CDR1 and CDR2 (germline): SGHRS, YFSETQ. V was clipped by 5 bases and J by 4 bases; unmatched bases: 8. CDR3 amino acids: CASRRSGGRYNEQFF. In nucleotides, the CDR3 is TGCGCCAGCAGAAGAAGCGGGGGACGATACAATGAGCAGTTCTTC.

The CDR3 protein is CASSFGTGDTGELFF. CDR3 in DNA: TGTGCCAGCAGCTTTGGGACAGGGGACACCGGGGAGCTGTTTTTT. V gene TRBV7-9 combines with J gene TRBJ2-2, with 10 positions matching TRBD1. J was trimmed by 3 bases and V by 3 bases; bases with no gene match: 1. CDR1 and CDR2 from the germline V gene are SEHNR and FQNEAQ (reference sequence). This CDR3 is 15 amino acids long.

This clone came up a few times. This chain connects TRBV4-1 to TRBJ1-2; maybe TRBD1 (5 bases). The CDR3 has 13 residues. V gave up 3 bases and J gave up 3 bases, with 8 bases separating them. CDR1 and CDR2 from the germline V gene are MGHRA and YSYEKL. CDR3: CASSQGRYYGYTF. CDR3 DNA sequence: TGCGCCAGCAGCCAGGGGCGATACTATGGCTACACCTTC.

The chain couples TRBV14 to TRBJ2-3; D is perhaps TRBD2 (6 bases). Per germline, CDR1 SGHDN and CDR2 FVKESK. The CDR3 spans 14 residues. Trimming pared 3 bases from V and 4 bases from J, leaving 11 bases between. The CDR3 DNA sequence: TGTGCCAGCAGCCATATAACTAGCCCAGATACGCAGTATTTT. Encoded protein: CASSHITSPDTQYF.

This clone was seen just once. This chain uses TRBV18 with TRBJ2-7; 7 bases are shared with TRBD2. The trim removed 3 bases at V and 1 base at J, leaving 0 bases unmatched. CDR1 and CDR2 from the germline V gene are KGHSH and LQKENI. The CDR3 sequence is 13 residues long. CDR3: CASSPSGSYEQYF. The CDR3 nucleotides are TGTGCCAGCTCACCTAGCGGGTCCTACGAGCAGTACTTC.

The V and J genes are TRBV18 and TRBJ1-2; D is possibly TRBD1 (5 bases). The CDR3 has 16 residues. V was cut by 3 bases and J by 3 bases, with 17 bases left in between. Germline V gene sequence: CDR1 KGHSH, CDR2 LQKENI. The DNA for the CDR3 is TGTGCCAGCTCACCTCCTTTTGGTGGGGCCCACTATGGCTACACCTTC. Amino acid sequence: CASSPPFGGAHYGYTF.

The gene calls are TRBV14 and TRBJ1-6; a weak D match, TRBD1 (6 bases). The CDR3 has 17 residues. The germline CDR1 and CDR2 sequences are SGHDN and FVKESK. With 3 bases removed from V and 3 bases from J, the gap between germline ends came to 15 bases. The CDR3 DNA follows: TGTGCCAGCAGCCAGAGCGGACAGCCCTTCTATAATTCACCCCTCCACTTT. It translates to CASSQSGQPFYNSPLHF. Together with reference TRBV14 and TRBJ1-6, the CDR3 gives the full variable domain: EAGVTQFPSHSVIEKGQTVTLRCDPISGHDNLYWYRRVMGKEIKFLLHFVKESKQDESGMPNNRFLAERTGGTYSTLKVQPAELEDSGVYFCASSQSGQPFYNSPLHFGNGTRLTVT.

The chain recombines TRBV19 with TRBJ2-5; D may be TRBD1 (6 bases). Per germline, CDR1 LNHDA and CDR2 SQIVND (reference sequence). This CDR3 spans 14 amino acids. The V and J ends lost 10 bases and 2 bases respectively, with 17 bases between them. The CDR3 DNA sequence: TGTGCCACTTCACAGGGTTCGGGGCAAGAGACCCAGTACTTC. Its protein is CATSQGSGQETQYF.

This rearrangement joins TRBV15 to TRBJ2-1; TRBD2 matches at 8 bases. This CDR3 region has 13 residues. The germline V gene has CDR1 LNHNV and CDR2 YYDKDF (reference sequence). Germline trimming cut 8 bases from V and 8 bases from J; bases unmatched to any gene: 8. The CDR3: CATGELAVDEQFF. The DNA for the CDR3 is TGTGCCACCGGCGAACTAGCGGTCGATGAGCAGTTCTTC.

The table lists this clone with a count of one. This sequence joins TRBV6-5 and TRBJ1-1, with a tentative D call TRBD1 (5 bases). CDR1 is MNHEY and CDR2 is SVGAGI in the germline V gene. The CDR3 consists of 14 residues. Trimming pared 3 bases from V and 0 bases from J, leaving 8 bases between. The CDR3 sequence: CASSYGGVNTEAFF. In DNA form, the CDR3 reads TGTGCCAGCAGTTATGGAGGGGTGAACACTGAAGCTTTCTTT.